This T cell receptor (beta chain) originates from a study of T cells after yellow fever vaccination. Study-level points and caveats: Reappearance after the booster was observed for most primary-vaccination clones (96% CD4, roughly 90% CD8).

5'RACE template switching generated TCR cDNA, adding a universal primer site and UMIs. TCRdb reprocessed the 5' RACE reads via MiXCR and lists one record per CDR3 protein. The sample holds about 300,000 distinct CDR3 sequences, 3.5% to 4.5% seen once. This clonotype was detected a few times. What it recognizes is unknown. The receptor's source is a man aged 18 to 35 who received the YFV17D yellow fever vaccine. The material was PBMCs, obtained 5 days after the yellow fever booster vaccination.

The CDR3 nucleotides are TGTGCCACCAGCAGAGATAGGGCAGCTTACAATGAGCAGTTCTTC. It encodes CATSRDRAAYNEQFF. The chain combines TRBV15 with TRBJ2-1; D remains ambiguous. V lost 0 bases, J lost 4 bases, and 10 bases lay in between. CDR1 LNHNV and CDR2 YYDKDF come from the germline V gene (reference sequence). The CDR3 is 15 amino acids.